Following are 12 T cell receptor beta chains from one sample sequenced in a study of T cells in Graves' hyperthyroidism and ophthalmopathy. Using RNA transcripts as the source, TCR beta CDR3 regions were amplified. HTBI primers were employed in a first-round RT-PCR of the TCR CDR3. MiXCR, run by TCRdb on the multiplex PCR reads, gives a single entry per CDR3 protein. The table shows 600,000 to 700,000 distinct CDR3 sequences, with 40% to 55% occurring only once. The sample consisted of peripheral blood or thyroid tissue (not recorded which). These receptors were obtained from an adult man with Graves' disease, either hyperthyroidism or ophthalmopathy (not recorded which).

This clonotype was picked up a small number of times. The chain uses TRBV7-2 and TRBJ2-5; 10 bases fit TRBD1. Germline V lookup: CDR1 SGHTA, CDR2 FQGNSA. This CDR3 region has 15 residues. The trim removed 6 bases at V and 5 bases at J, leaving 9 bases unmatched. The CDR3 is CASRRGGQGLETQYF. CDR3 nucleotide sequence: TGTGCCAGCAGACGAGGGGGACAGGGGCTGGAGACCCAGTACTTC.

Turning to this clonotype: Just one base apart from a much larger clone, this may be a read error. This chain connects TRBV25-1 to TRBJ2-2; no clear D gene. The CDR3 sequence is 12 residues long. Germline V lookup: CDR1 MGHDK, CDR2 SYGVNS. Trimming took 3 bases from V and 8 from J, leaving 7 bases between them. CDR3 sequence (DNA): TGTGCCAGCAGTGACGGGCAGGGGGAGCTGTTTTTT. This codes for CASSDGQGELFF.

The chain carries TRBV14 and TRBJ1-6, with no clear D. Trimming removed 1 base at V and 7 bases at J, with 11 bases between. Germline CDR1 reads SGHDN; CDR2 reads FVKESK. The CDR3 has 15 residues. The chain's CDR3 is CASSQVGSGNSPLHF. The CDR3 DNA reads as TGTGCCAGCAGCCAAGTGGGGTCAGGCAATTCACCCCTCCACTTT.

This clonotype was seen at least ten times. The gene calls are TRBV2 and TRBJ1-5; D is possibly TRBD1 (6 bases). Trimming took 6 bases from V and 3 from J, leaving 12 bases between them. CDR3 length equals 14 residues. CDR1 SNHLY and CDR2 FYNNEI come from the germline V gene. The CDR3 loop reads CASSQRTANQPQHF. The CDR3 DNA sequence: TGTGCCAGCAGCCAGAGGACAGCCAATCAGCCCCAGCATTTT. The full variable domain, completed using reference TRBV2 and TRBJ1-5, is EPEVTQTPSHQVTQMGQEVILRCVPISNHLYFYWYRQILGQKVEFLVSFYNNEISEKSEIFDDQFSVERPDGSNFTLKIRSTKLEDSAMYFCASSQRTANQPQHFGDGTRLSIL.

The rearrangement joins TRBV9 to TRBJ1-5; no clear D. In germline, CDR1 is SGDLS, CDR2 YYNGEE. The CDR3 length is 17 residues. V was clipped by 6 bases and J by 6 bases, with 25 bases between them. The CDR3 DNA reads TGTGCCAGCACCAGATGGGAGGGTGACTGGTTTGGTCAGCCCCAGCATTTT. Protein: CASTRWEGDWFGQPQHF.

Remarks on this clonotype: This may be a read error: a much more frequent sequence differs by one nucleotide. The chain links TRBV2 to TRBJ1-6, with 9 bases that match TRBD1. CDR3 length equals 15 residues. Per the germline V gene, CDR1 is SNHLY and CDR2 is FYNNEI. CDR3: CASGESTGGKSPLHF. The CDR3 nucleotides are TGTGCCAGCGGTGAGTCTACAGGGGGCAAGTCACCCCTCCACTTT.

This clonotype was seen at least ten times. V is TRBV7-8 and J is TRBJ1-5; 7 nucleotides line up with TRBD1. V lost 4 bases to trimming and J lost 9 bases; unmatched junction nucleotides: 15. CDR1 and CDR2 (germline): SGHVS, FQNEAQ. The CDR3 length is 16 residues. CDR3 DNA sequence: TGTGCCAGCAGCTCCACCGCGGGACAGTCTCAGGGGCCCCAGCATTTT. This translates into CASSSTAGQSQGPQHF.

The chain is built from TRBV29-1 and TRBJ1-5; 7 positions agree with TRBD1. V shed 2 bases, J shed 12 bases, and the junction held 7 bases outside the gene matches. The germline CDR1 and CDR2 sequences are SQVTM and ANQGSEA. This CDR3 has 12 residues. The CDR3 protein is CSVEIGGTDQHF. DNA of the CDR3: TGCAGCGTTGAAATAGGGGGGACAGACCAGCATTTT.

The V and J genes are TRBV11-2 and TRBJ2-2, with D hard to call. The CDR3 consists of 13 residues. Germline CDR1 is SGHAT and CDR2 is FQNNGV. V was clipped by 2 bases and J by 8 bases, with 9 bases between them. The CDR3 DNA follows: TGTGCCAGCAGCTTAAGCGCCACAGGGGAGCTGTTTTTT. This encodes CASSLSATGELFF. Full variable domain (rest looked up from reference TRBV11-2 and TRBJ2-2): EAGVAQSPRYKIIEKRQSVAFWCNPISGHATLYWYQQILGQGPKLLIQFQNNGVVDDSQLPKDRFSAERLKGVDSTLKIQPAKLEDSAVYLCASSLSATGELFFGEGSRLTVL.

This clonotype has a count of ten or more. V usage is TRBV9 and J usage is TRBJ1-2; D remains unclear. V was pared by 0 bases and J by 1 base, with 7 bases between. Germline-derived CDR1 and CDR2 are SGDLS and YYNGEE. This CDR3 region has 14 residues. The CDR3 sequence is CASSVGRRNYGYTF. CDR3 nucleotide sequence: TGTGCCAGCAGCGTAGGTCGGCGTAACTATGGCTACACCTTC.

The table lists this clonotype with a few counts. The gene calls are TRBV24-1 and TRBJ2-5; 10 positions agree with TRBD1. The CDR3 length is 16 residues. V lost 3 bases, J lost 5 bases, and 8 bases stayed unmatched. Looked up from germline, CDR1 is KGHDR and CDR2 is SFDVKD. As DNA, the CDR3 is TGTGCCACCAGTGATCCCCGGACAGGGGGACGGGAGACCCAGTACTTC. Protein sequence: CATSDPRTGGRETQYF.

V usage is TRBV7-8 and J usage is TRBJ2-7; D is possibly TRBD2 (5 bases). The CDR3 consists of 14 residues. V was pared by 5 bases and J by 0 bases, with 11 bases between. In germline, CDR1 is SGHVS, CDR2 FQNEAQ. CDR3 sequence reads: CASSPDGDSYEQYF. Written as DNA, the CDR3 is TGTGCCAGCAGCCCGGACGGGGACTCCTACGAGCAGTACTTC. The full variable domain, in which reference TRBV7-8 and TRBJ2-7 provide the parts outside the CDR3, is GAGVSQSPRYKVAKRGQDVALRCDPISGHVSLFWYQQALGQGPEFLTYFQNEAQLDKSGLPSDRFFAERPEGSVSTLKIQRTQQEDSAVYLCASSPDGDSYEQYFGPGTRLTVT.